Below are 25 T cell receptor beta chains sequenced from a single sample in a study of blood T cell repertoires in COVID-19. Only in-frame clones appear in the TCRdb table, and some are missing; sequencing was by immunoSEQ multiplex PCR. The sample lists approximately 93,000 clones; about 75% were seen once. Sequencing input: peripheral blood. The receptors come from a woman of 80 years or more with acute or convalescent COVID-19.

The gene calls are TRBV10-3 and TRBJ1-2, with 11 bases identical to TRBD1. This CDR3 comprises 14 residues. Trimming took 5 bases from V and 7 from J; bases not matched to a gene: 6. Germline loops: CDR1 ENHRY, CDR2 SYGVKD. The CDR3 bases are TGTGCCATCAGTAGGGGACAGGGGGTTGGTGGCTACACCTTC. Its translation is CAISRGQGVGGYTF.

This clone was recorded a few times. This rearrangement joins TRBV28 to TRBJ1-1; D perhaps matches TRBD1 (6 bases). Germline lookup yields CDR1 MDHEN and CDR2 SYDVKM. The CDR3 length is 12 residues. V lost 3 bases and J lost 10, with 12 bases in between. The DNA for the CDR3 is TGTGCCAGCAGTTTCGTCATAGGGGGAGCTTTCTTT. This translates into CASSFVIGGAFF.

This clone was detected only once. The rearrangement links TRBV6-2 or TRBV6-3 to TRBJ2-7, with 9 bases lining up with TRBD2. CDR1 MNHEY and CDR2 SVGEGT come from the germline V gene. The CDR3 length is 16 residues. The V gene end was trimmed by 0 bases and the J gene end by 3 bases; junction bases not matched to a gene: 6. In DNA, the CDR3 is TGTGCCAGCAGTTACTCGCAGCGGGGGGTCGTCTACGAGCAGTACTTC. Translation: CASSYSQRGVVYEQYF.

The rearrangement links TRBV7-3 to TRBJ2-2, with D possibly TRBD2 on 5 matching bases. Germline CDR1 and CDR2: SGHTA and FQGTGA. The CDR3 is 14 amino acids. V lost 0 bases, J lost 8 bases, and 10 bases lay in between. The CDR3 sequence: CASSLTARRGELFF. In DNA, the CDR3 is TGTGCCAGCAGCTTAACGGCTAGGAGGGGGGAGCTGTTTTTT.

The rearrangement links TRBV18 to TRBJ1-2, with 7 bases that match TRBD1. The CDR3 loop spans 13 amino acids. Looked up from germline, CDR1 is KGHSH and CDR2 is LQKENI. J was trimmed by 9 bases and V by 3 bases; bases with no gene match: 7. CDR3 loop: CASSPGQDQSYTF. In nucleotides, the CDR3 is TGTGCCAGCTCACCTGGACAGGACCAGAGCTACACCTTC.

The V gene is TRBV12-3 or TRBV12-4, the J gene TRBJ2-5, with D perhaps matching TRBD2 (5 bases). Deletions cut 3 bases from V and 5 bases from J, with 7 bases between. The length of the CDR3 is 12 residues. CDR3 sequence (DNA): TGTGCCAGCAGTTTTGAGGGCGAGACCCAGTACTTC. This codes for CASSFEGETQYF.

CDR3 DNA sequence: TGTGCCAGCAGCCTACAGGGGGCGGATTCACCCCTCCACTTT. Translating it yields CASSLQGADSPLHF. The rearrangement uses TRBV7-3 and TRBJ1-6, with 9 positions matching TRBD1. This CDR3 contains 14 residues. Germline V lookup: CDR1 SGHTA, CDR2 FQGTGA. J gave up 8 bases and V 5 bases, and 4 bases lay outside the gene matches. The whole variable domain, filled in from reference TRBV7-3 and TRBJ1-6, reads GAGVSQTPSNKVTEKGKYVELRCDPISGHTALYWYRQSLGQGPEFLIYFQGTGAADDSGLPNDRFFAVRPEGSVSTLKIQRTERGDSAVYLCASSLQGADSPLHFGNGTRLTVT.

In DNA form, the CDR3 reads TGCGCCAGCAGCGCAGGACTAGTTACTAGTCTGGAAGAGACCCAGTACTTC. It is translated as CASSAGLVTSLEETQYF. The V call is TRBV5-1, the J call TRBJ2-5, with 7 bases aligning to TRBD2. Germline V CDR1 and CDR2: SGHRS, YFSETQ. The J segment lost 3 bases and the V segment lost 4 bases, leaving 15 bases of the junction unmatched. The CDR3 loop spans 17 amino acids.

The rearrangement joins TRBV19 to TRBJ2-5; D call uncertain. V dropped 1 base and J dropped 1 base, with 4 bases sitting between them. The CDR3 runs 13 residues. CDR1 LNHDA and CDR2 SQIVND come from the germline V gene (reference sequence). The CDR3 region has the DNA TGTGCCAGTAGTATAGGGGCCCAAGAGACCCAGTACTTC. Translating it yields CASSIGAQETQYF.

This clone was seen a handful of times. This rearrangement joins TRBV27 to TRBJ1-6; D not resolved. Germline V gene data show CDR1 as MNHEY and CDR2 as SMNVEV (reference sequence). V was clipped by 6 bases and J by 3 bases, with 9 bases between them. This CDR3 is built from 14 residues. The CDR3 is CASRSDIYNSPLHF. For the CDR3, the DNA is TGTGCCAGCAGAAGTGACATCTATAATTCACCCCTCCACTTT.

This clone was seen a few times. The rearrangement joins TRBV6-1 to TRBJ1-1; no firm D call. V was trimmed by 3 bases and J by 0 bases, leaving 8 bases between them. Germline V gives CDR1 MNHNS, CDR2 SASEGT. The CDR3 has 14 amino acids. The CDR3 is CASSDRWLNTEAFF. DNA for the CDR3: TGTGCCAGCAGTGACAGGTGGTTGAACACTGAAGCTTTCTTT.

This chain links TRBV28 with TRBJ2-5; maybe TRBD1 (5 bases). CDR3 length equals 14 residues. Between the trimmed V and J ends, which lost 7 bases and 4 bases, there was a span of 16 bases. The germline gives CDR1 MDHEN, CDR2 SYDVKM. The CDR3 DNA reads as TGTGCCAGCAAACATGGGGCTATCGTAGAGACCCAGTACTTC. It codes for CASKHGAIVETQYF.

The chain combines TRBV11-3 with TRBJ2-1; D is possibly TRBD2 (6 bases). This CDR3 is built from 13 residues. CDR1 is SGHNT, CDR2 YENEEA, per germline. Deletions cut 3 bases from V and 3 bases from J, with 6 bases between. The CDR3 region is CASSLGGYNEQFF. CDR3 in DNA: TGTGCCAGCAGCTTGGGGGGCTACAATGAGCAGTTCTTC.

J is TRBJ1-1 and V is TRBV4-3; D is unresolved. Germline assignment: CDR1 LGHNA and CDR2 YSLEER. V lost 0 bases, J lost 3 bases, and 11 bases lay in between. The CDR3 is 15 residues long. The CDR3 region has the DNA TGCGCCAGCAGCCAAGAGTGGCAGTTGGACACTGAAGCTTTCTTT. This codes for CASSQEWQLDTEAFF.

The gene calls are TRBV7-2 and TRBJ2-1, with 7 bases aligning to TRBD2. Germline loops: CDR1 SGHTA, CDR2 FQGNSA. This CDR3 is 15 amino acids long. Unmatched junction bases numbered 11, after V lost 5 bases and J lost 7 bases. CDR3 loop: CASSLWWEGLNEQFF. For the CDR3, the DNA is TGTGCCAGCAGCCTCTGGTGGGAGGGCCTAAATGAGCAGTTCTTC.

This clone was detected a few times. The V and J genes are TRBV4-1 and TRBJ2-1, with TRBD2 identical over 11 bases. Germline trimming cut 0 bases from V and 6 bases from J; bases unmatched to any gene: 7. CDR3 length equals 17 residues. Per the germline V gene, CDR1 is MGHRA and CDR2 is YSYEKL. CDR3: CASSQEVLAGGLNEQFF. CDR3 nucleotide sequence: TGCGCCAGCAGCCAAGAGGTCCTAGCGGGAGGTCTCAATGAGCAGTTCTTC.

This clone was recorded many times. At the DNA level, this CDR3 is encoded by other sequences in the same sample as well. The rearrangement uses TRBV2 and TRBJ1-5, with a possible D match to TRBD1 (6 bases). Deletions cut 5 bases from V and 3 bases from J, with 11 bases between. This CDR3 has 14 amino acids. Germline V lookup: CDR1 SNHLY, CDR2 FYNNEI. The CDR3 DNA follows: TGTGCCAGCAGTCCGGACAGCCCCAATCAGCCCCAGCATTTT. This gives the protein CASSPDSPNQPQHF.

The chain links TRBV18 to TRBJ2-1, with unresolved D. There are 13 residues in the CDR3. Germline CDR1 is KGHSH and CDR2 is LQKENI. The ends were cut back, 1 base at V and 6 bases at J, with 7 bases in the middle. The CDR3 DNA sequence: TGTGCCAGCTCACCACGGAGCAGCAATGAGCAGTTCTTC. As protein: CASSPRSSNEQFF.

The CDR3: CASSLTARQGDQPQHF. DNA for the CDR3: TGTGCCAGCAGCTTAACAGCGAGACAGGGGGATCAGCCCCAGCATTTT. The chain employs TRBV7-3 and TRBJ1-5, with 9 bases fitting TRBD1. Losses at the gene ends were 0 bases for V and 5 bases for J; bases not matched to a gene: 5. The CDR3 extends over 16 amino acids. Germline CDR1 is SGHTA and CDR2 is FQGTGA.

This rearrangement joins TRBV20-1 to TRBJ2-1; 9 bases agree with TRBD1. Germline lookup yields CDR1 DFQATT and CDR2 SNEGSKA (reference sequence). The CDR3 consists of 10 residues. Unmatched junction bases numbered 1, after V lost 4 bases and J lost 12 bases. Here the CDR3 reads CSATDRGQFF. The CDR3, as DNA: TGCAGTGCTACGGACAGGGGGCAGTTCTTC.

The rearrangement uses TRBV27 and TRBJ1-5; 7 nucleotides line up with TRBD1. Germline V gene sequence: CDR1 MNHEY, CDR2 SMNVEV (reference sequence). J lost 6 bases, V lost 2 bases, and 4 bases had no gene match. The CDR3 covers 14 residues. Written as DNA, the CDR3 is TGTGCCAGCAGTTTAGCCCCAGGGGGTCAGCCCCAGCATTTT. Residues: CASSLAPGGQPQHF.

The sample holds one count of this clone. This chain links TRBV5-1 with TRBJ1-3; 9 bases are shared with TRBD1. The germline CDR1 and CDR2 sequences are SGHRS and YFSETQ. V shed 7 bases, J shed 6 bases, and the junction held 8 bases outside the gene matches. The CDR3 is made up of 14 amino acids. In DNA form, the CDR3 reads TGCGCCAGCTCCATACAGGGGGCTGAAAACACCATATATTTT. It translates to CASSIQGAENTIYF.

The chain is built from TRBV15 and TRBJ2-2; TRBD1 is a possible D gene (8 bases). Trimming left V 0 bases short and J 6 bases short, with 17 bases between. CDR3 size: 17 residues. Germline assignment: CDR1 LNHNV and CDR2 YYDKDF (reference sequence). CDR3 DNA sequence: TGTGCCACCAGCAGAGAACGACAGGGGAGGGAAGCCGGGGAGCTGTTTTTT. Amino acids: CATSRERQGREAGELFF.

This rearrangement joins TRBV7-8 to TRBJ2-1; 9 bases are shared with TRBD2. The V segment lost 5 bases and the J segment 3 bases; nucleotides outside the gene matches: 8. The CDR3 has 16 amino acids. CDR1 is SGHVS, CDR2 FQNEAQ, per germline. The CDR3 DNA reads TGTGCCAGCAGCGCTGGAAGACTAGCGGTCTACAATGAGCAGTTCTTC. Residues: CASSAGRLAVYNEQFF. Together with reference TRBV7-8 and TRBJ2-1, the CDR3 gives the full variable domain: GAGVSQSPRYKVAKRGQDVALRCDPISGHVSLFWYQQALGQGPEFLTYFQNEAQLDKSGLPSDRFFAERPEGSVSTLKIQRTQQEDSAVYLCASSAGRLAVYNEQFFGPGTRLTVL.

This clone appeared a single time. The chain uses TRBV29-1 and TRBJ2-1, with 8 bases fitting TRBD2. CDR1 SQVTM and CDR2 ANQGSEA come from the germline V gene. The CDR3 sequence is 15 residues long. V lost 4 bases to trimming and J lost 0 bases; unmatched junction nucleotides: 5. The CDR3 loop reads CSVVGGRSSYNEQFF. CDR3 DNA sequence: TGCAGCGTTGTAGGCGGGAGGAGCTCCTACAATGAGCAGTTCTTC.